This T cell receptor (beta chain) was captured by sequencing in a study of cytomegalovirus exposure and HLA in healthy donors. Sequenced by immunoSEQ multiplex PCR; TCRdb stores in-frame clones only, minus some. The table includes under 200,000 clones, 91% detected once. Germline V CDR1 and CDR2: SNHLY, FYNNEI. J was trimmed by 3 bases and V by 4 bases; bases with no gene match: 2. This CDR3 is 14 amino acids long. Only one count was recorded for this clone. Its antigen remains unidentified. General study findings and limits: Subsequent analysis revealed that first-cohort TCR clusters tended to co-occur in the approximately 120 validation repertoires. Cytomegalovirus status was reportedly diagnosed by the classifier with high specificity and sensitivity. There were 164 TCR beta chains listed as cytomegalovirus-associated.

This rearrangement joins TRBV2 to TRBJ1-4; TRBD1 agrees at 7 bases. The sequenced material came from PBMCs. The sequence was collected from a woman between 18 and 29 years old in good health and CMV-seropositive. For the CDR3, the DNA is TGTGCCAGCAGTGGACAGGGACCTAATGAAAAACTGTTTTTT. Translating it yields CASSGQGPNEKLFF.